This T cell receptor beta chain was identified in a study of blood T cell repertoires in COVID-19 (dated by TCRdb to about 2020). Looking at the study overall: Samples covering the acute and convalescent phases of COVID-19 were provided by collaborators in the United States, Italy and Spain. The prospective study material was composed of cDNA or gDNA derived from T cells, B-cell-depleted T cells, or PBMCs. Subjects who had been exposed to COVID-19, were actively infected with it, or had recovered from it provided the deeply sampled blood TCRbeta repertoires that made up the dataset. The repertoires were released in a freely available public database meant as a resource for research on the immune response to SARS-CoV-2. Samples were obtained from the ongoing ImmuneRACE study (first 160 participants) and from 1,200 or so subjects provided by 6 global collaborators. Nearly every sample came with metadata listing a de-identified subject ID, COVID-19 status, age in years and sex. HLA class I and class II types, where available, came from metadata supplied by the sample provider rather than from assay-based typing. The full study reports these points: Clinical and demographic metadata were provided uncurated, with the amount varying by source and participant.

TCRbeta CDR3 regions were amplified from genomic DNA by means of the immunoSEQ Assay, a bias-controlled multiplex PCR. In the original analysis: Within the assay, amplification of reference gene primers was used to estimate how many nucleated cells each sample contained. To quantify the absolute abundance of each unique TCRbeta CDR3 rearrangement, sequence reads were collapsed and filtered. For each sample, productive Simpson clonality was calculated by taking the square root of Simpson's diversity index across productive rearrangements. Sourced from immuneACCESS, this table was stored by TCRdb with only in-frame sequences that have V and J called. A share of the clones is absent; for the studies checked, an unresolved V gene accounts for under half, and the remainder has no known explanation. The V and J calls and clone size come from that table; D and trimming were worked out from the DNA. The sample table holds about 200,000 clones, of which approximately 82% were seen once. 12% of the sample rests with the top ten.

Whole blood was collected in K2EDTA tubes by collaborating institutions according to the institutions' own protocols. Collaborator samples were shipped for TCRbeta analysis as frozen whole blood, isolated PBMCs, or DNA extracted from either sample type. In regard to this clone: This receptor's antigen is unknown. No base qualities exist here, and no much larger clone lies one base off it.

The CDR3 sequence holds 19 residues, the cysteine and phenylalanine included. Solely the CDR3 DNA is kept, with 57 bases framed from the first base. In the germline V gene, CDR1 corresponds to ENHRY and CDR2 to SYGVKD. Trimming removed 4 bases from V and 1 base from J, leaving 23 bases between the germline ends. The chain is encoded by TRBV10-3 joined to TRBJ1-3; TRBD1 might be the D gene, on 5 matching bases. The source is a woman between 35 and 50 years old with acute or convalescent COVID-19. Sequencing was done on a sample of peripheral blood. The DNA reads as follows: TGTGCCATCAGTGCTTGGGGCGCGGGAGAAGCACAATCTGGAAACACCATATATTTT. This sequence encodes CAISAWGAGEAQSGNTIYF.